The source of this T cell receptor beta chain is a study of cytomegalovirus exposure and HLA in healthy donors. This clone has a handful of counts. The PCR was carried out with 60 Vbeta primers and 13 Jbeta primers. The protocol was immunoSEQ multiplex PCR, while the TCRdb copy is restricted to in-frame clones and leaves out a portion. The top ten hold approximately 6% of the sample, which has approximately 79,000 clones, around 78% seen once. The germline CDR1 and CDR2 sequences are MNHEY and SVGAGI. The CDR3 is 14 residues long. The ends lost 6 bases at V and 8 bases at J; junction bases unmatched: 7. All donors participated as healthy donors of bone marrow.

V is TRBV6-5 and J is TRBJ1-4; 9 bases are a match to TRBD1. This sequence originates from a male donor in good health and CMV-seropositive. The material sequenced was PBMCs. The CDR3 DNA sequence: TGTGCCAGCAGCCTTAATGACAGGGGGGAAAAACTGTTTTTT. Its translation is CASSLNDRGEKLFF.